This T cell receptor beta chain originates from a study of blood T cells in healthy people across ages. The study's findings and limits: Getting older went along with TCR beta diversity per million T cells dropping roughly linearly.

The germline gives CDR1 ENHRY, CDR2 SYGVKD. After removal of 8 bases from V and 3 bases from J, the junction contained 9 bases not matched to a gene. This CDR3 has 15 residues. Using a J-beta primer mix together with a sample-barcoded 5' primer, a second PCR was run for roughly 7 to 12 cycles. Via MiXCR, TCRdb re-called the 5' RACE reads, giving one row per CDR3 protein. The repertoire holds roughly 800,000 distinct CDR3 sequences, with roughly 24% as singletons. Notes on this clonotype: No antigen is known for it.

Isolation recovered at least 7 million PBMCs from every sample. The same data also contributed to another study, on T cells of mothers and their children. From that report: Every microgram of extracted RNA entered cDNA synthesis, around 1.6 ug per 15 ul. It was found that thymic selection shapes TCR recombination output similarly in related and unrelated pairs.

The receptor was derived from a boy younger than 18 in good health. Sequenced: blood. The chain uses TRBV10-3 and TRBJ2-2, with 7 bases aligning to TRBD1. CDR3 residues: CAIGLTGWDTGELFF. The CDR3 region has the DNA TGTGCCATCGGCCTGACAGGGTGGGACACCGGGGAGCTGTTTTTT.